These T cell receptor beta chains were read from a single sample in a study of cytomegalovirus exposure and HLA in healthy donors. Data came from immunoSEQ multiplex PCR; TCRdb stores just in-frame clones and leaves some out. The data hold 140,000 to 150,000 clones, with around 72% observed a single time. Sequenced material: PBMCs. The receptors derive from a man in his forties or fifties in good health and CMV-seronegative. The CDR3 runs from the conserved cysteine through the conserved F or W. Each record gives: CDR3 length, V gene, J gene, CDR3 protein.

16	TRBV7-9	TRBJ1-3	CASSQPAGGSGNTIYF
13	TRBV7-2	TRBJ2-3	CASSPLATDTQYF
15	TRBV19	TRBJ2-3	CASSMRRGNTDTQYF
15	TRBV21-1	TRBJ2-2	CASSRDRELTGELFF
17	TRBV5-4	TRBJ2-2	CASSWPPSGTNTGELFF
15	TRBV10-3	TRBJ1-1	CAIRKEDRVNTEAFF
17	TRBV5-6	TRBJ2-2	CASSFVLLAGETGELFF
15	TRBV7-2	TRBJ1-5	CASSLDGKYNQPQHF
13	TRBV6-5	TRBJ2-1	CASSRIGTSDRFF
12	TRBV10-3	TRBJ1-1	CATRTENTEAFF
12	TRBV9	TRBJ2-1	CASSVGRGEQFF
14	TRBV4-1	TRBJ1-5	CASSPDGGDQPQHF
14	TRBV13	TRBJ2-7	CASSRDRAPYEQYF
14	TRBV11-2	TRBJ2-7	CASSLGSARREQYF
14	TRBV18	TRBJ2-3	CASSPIRQGHTQYF
15	TRBV5-1	TRBJ2-1	CASSPSGGSYNEQFF
15	TRBV13	TRBJ2-7	CASSLGGQGTYEQYF
18	TRBV7-8	TRBJ2-7	CASSSTDRPGQGNYEQYF
15	TRBV7-9	TRBJ2-1	CASSPGTGLMNEQFF
16	TRBV4-1	TRBJ1-2	CASSQGPATGNYGYTF
14	TRBV27	TRBJ2-2	CASSLSRGTGELFF
15	TRBV27	TRBJ2-7	CASSLWGVHSYEQYF
15	TRBV5-1	TRBJ2-2	CASSLEAAPGGELFF
17	TRBV2	TRBJ1-6	CASNKDSNGLIHSPLHF